This TCR beta chain was observed in a study of control samples from healthy donors and cancer patients. Assay used: immunoSEQ multiplex PCR; TCRdb lists only in-frame clones, some missing. The table shows about 180,000 clones, with roughly 92% occurring only once. The CDR3 runs to 12 residues. The germline V gene encodes CDR1 SSHAT and CDR2 FNYEAQ (reference sequence). V lost 10 bases to trimming and J lost 2 bases, with 9 bases between them. The receptor was derived from a man between 25 and 39 years old in good health. Specimen: blood. The V call is TRBV7-7, the J call TRBJ1-3; D uncertain. The DNA of the CDR3 is TGTGCCATAAGGGCGGCTGGAAACACCATATATTTT. Amino acids: CAIRAAGNTIYF. The full variable domain, in which reference TRBV7-7 and TRBJ1-3 provide the parts outside the CDR3, is GAGVSQSPRYKVTKRGQDVTLRCDPISSHATLYWYQQALGQGPEFLTYFNYEAQPDKSGLPSDRFSAERPEGSISTLTIQRTEQRDSAMYRCAIRAAGNTIYFGEGSWLTVV.